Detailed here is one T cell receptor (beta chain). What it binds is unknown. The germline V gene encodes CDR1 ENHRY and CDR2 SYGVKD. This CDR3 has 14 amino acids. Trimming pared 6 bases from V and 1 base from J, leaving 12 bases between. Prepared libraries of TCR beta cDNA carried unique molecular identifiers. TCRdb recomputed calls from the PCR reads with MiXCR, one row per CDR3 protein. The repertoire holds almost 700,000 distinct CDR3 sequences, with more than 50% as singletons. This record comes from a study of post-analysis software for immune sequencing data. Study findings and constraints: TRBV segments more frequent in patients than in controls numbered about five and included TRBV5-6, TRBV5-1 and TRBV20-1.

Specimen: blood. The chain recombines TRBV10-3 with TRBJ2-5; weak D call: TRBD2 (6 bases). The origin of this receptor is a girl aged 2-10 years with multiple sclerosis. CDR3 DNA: TGTGCCATCAGGGGGGGTACAACCCAAGAGACCCAGTACTTC. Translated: CAIRGGTTQETQYF.